This TCR beta chain stems from a study of cytomegalovirus exposure and HLA in healthy donors. Regarding the study as a whole: Rare TCR sequences dominated, though some public TCRs recurred in many donors. A later analysis appeared to link common viral pathogens to several of the most significant clusters.

With 7 bases clipped from V and 4 bases from J, the junction kept 4 bases outside the gene matches. Germline CDR1 LNHDA, CDR2 SQIVND (reference sequence). The CDR3 runs 13 residues. In the case of this clone: The antigen remains unidentified.

60 Vbeta and 13 Jbeta primers were used in PCR. Study processing details: Around 10 million of the roughly 80 million unique TCR beta chains counted in a later analysis were shared. This table comes from immunoSEQ multiplex PCR, and its TCRdb copy is limited to in-frame clones, with some not included. The V and J calls and clone size come from that table; D and trimming were worked out from the DNA. The repertoire includes 100,000 to 150,000 clones, about 82% of them detected once, and less than 2% sits in the top ten. This clonotype was sampled from a man aged 50-59 years in good health and CMV-seronegative. J is TRBJ1-1 and V is TRBV19; 9 bases line up with TRBD1. Sequencing was done on a sample of PBMCs. The CDR3 here is CASTGQGSTEAFF. CDR3 DNA: TGTGCCAGTACTGGACAGGGGTCCACTGAAGCTTTCTTT.